The clone carrying this T cell receptor (beta chain) was found a few times. Its specificity is not known. These data are taken from a study of CD8 T cells in ankylosing spondylitis. From germline, CDR1 is MNHNS and CDR2 SASEGT. The CDR3 loop spans 15 amino acids. V trimming: 6 bases; J trimming: 2 bases; junction bases outside the gene matches: 6. Findings and caveats of the study: Several of the motif variants were reported before in synovial fluid and blood from reactive arthritis. What appeared characteristic of ankylosing spondylitis blood was a TCR beta motif of fewer than ten highly homologous variants.

For TCR beta, libraries came from quantitative 5'-RACE with molecular barcodes. MiXCR, run by TCRdb on the 5' RACE reads, gives a single entry per CDR3 protein. This table holds around 180,000 distinct CDR3 sequences, 13% found once. Sequencing was carried out using blood, either unsorted or a sorted T cell fraction (not recorded which). This TCR was sampled from a female donor with ankylosing spondylitis or in good health (not recorded which). The rearrangement joins TRBV6-1 to TRBJ2-1, with 8 bases lining up with TRBD1. DNA for the CDR3: TGTGCCAGCAGAGGAACAGGGGGTACCTACAATGAGCAGTTCTTC. The encoded protein is CASRGTGGTYNEQFF.